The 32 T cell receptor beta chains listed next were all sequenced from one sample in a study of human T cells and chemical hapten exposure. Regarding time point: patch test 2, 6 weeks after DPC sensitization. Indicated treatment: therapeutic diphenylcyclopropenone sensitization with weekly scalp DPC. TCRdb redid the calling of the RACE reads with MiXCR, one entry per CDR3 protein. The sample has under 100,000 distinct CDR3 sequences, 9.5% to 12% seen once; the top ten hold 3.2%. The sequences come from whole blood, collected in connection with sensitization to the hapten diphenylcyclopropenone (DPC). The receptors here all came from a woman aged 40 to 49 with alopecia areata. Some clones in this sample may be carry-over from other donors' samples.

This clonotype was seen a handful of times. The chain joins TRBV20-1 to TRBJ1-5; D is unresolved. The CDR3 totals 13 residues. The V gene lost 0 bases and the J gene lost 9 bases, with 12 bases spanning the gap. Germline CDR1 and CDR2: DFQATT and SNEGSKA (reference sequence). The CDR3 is CSARETAPRPQHF. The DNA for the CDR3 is TGCAGTGCTAGAGAAACGGCCCCACGGCCCCAGCATTTT.

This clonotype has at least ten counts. The CDR3: CASSLEGLAASTDTQYF. The DNA for the CDR3 is TGTGCCAGCAGTTTAGAGGGACTAGCCGCTAGCACAGATACGCAGTATTTT. The J gene is TRBJ2-3, the V gene TRBV12-3 or TRBV12-4; 9 nucleotides align to TRBD2. CDR3 length: 17 amino acids. The trim removed 1 base at V and 0 bases at J, leaving 5 bases unmatched.

The CDR3 region is CASSLGAGEGGYTF. The CDR3 DNA is TGTGCCAGCAGCTTAGGGGCAGGAGAGGGTGGCTACACCTTC. The chain employs TRBV7-2 and TRBJ1-2; D not certain. Per germline, CDR1 SGHTA and CDR2 FQGNSA. The V and J ends lost 1 base and 7 bases respectively, with 13 bases between them. This CDR3 is built from 14 residues.

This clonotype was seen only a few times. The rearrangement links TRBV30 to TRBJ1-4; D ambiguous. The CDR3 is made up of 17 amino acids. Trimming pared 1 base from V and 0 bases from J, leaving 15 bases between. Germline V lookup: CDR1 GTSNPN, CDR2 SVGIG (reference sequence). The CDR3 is CAWSAPSAPTTNEKLFF. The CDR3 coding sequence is TGTGCCTGGAGTGCACCCTCGGCCCCCACAACTAATGAAAAACTGTTTTTT. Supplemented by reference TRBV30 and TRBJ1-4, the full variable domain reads SQTIHQWPATLVQPVGSPLSLECTVEGTSNPNLYWYRQAAGRGLQLLFYSVGIGQISSEVPQNLSASRPQDRQFILSSKKLLLSDSGFYLCAWSAPSAPTTNEKLFFGSGTQLSVL.

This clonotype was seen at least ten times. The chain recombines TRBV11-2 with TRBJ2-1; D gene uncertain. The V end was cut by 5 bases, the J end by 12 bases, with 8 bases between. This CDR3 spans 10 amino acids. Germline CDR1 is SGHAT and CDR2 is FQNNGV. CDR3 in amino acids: CASSPPPQFF. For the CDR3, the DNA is TGTGCCAGCAGCCCACCCCCGCAGTTCTTC.

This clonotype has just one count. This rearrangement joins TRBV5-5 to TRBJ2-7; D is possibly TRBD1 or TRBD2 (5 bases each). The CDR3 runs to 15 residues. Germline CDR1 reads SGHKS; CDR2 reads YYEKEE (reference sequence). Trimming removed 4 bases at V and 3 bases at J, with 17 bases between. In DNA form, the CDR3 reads TGTGCCAGCAGCCACCGGGACGGATCGCTCTACGAGCAGTACTTC. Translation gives CASSHRDGSLYEQYF.

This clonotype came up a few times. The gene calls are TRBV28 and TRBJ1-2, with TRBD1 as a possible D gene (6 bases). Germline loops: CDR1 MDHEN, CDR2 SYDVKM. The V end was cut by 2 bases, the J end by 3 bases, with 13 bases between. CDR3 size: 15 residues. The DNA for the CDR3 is TGTGCCAGCAGTTTAGGTTCCGGGGGCTACTATGGCTACACCTTC. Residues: CASSLGSGGYYGYTF.

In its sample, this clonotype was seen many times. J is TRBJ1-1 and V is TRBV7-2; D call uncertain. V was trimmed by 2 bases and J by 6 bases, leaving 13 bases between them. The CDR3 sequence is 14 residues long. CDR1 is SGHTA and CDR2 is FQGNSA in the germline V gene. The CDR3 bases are TGTGCCAGCAGCTTAAGCTTGTCATCCCCTGAAGCTTTCTTT. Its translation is CASSLSLSSPEAFF.

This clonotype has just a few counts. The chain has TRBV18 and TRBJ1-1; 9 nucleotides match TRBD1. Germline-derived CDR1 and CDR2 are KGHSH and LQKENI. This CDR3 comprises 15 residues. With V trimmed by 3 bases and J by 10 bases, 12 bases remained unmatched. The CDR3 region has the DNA TGTGCCAGCTCACCGCTGGGGGATTACAGGGGGCCAGCTTTCTTT. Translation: CASSPLGDYRGPAFF.

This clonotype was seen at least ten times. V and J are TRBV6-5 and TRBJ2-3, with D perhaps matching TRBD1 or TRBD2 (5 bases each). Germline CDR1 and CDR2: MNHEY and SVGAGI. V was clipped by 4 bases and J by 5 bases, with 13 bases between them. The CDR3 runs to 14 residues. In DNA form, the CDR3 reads TGTGCCAGCAGTTGGGACCGTCAGGTAGATACGCAGTATTTT. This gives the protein CASSWDRQVDTQYF.

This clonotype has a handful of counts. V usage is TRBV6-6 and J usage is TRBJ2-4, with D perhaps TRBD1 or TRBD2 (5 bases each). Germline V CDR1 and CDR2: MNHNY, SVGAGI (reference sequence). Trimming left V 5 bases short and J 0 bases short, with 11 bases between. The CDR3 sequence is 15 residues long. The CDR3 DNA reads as TGTGCCAGCAGTAAACTGAGGGGAGCCAAAAACATTCAGTACTTC. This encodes CASSKLRGAKNIQYF.

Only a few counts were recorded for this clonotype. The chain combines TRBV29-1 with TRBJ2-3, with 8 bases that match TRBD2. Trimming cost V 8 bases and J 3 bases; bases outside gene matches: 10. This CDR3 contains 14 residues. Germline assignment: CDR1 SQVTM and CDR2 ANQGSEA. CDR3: CSTRLAGPTDTQYF. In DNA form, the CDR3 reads TGCAGCACCCGTCTAGCGGGTCCGACAGATACGCAGTATTTT.

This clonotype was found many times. This CDR3 is CASSQDGDGHTEAFF. The CDR3 DNA sequence: TGCGCCAGCAGCCAAGATGGAGACGGTCACACTGAAGCTTTCTTT. J is TRBJ1-1 and V is TRBV4-3; unclear D gene. With 0 bases removed from V and 3 bases from J, the gap between germline ends came to 11 bases. This CDR3 is 15 amino acids long. Germline-derived CDR1 and CDR2 are LGHNA and YSLEER.

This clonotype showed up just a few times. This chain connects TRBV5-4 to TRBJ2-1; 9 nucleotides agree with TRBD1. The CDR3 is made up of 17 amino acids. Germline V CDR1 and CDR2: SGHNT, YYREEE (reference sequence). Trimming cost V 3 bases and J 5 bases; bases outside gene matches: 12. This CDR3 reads CASSSTKQGANNNEQFF. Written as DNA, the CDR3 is TGTGCCAGCAGCTCAACCAAACAGGGGGCAAACAACAATGAGCAGTTCTTC. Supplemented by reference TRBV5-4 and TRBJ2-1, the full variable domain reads ETGVTQSPTHLIKTRGQQVTLRCSSQSGHNTVSWYQQALGQGPQFIFQYYREEENGRGNFPPRFSGLQFPNYSSELNVNALELDDSALYLCASSSTKQGANNNEQFFGPGTRLTVL.

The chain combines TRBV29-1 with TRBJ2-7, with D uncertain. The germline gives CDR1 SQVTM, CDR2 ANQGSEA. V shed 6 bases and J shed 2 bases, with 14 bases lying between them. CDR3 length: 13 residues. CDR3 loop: CSVTPGGPYEQYF. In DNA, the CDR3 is TGCAGCGTCACGCCGGGCGGCCCCTACGAGCAGTACTTC.

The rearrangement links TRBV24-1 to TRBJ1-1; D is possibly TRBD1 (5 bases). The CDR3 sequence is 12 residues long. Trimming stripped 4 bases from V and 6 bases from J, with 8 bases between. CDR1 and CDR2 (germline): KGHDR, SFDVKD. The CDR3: CATSDGGAEAFF. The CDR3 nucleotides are TGTGCCACCAGTGACGGAGGGGCTGAAGCTTTCTTT.

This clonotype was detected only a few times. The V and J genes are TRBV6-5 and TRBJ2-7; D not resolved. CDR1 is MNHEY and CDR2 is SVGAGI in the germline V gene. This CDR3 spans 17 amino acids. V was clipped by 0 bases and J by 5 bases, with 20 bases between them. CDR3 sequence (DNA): TGTGCCAGCAGTTACTCGCGAAGACAACACTCTCCTGACGAGCAGTACTTC. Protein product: CASSYSRRQHSPDEQYF.

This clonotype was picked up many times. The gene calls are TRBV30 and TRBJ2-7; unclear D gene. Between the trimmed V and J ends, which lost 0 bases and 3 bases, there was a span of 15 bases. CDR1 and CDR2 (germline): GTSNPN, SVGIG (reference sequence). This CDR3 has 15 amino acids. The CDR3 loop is CAWSVPVGLDYEQYF. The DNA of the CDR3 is TGTGCCTGGAGTGTACCTGTAGGGTTAGACTACGAGCAGTACTTC.

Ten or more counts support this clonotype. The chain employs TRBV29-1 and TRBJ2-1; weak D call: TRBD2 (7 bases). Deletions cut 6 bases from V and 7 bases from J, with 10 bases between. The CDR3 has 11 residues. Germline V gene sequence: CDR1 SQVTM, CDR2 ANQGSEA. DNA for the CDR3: TGCAGCGTGGAGGGGGGGAATGAGCAGTTCTTC. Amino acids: CSVEGGNEQFF.

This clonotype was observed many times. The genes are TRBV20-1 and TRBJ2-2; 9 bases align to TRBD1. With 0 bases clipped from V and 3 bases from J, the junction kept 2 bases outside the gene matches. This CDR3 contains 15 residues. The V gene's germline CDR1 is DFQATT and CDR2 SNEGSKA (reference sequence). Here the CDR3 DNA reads TGCAGTGCTAGAGATGGGGACAGGGACACCGGGGAGCTGTTTTTT. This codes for CSARDGDRDTGELFF.

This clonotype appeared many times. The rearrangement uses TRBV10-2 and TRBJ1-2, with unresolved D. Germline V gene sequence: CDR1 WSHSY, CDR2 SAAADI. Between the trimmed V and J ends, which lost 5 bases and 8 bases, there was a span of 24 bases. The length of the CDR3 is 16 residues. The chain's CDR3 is CASSLRLGLTSWGYTF. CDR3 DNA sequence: TGCGCCAGCAGTTTACGCCTCGGGCTGACTTCTTGGGGCTACACCTTC.

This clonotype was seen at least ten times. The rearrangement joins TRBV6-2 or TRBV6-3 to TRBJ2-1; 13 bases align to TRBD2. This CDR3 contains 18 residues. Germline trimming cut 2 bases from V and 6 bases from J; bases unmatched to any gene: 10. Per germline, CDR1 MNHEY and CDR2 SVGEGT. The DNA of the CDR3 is TGTGCCAGCAGTTACCTATCCCCCGGGACTAGCGGGACCAATGAGCAGTTCTTC. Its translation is CASSYLSPGTSGTNEQFF.

CDR3: CASSVGEGALGNTEAFF. The CDR3 DNA sequence: TGTGCCAGCAGCGTAGGGGAGGGGGCGCTAGGGAACACTGAAGCTTTCTTT. This chain links TRBV9 with TRBJ1-1, with 7 bases matching TRBD1. CDR3 length: 17 residues. The V segment lost 0 bases and the J segment 1 base; nucleotides outside the gene matches: 9. Germline lookup yields CDR1 SGDLS and CDR2 YYNGEE.

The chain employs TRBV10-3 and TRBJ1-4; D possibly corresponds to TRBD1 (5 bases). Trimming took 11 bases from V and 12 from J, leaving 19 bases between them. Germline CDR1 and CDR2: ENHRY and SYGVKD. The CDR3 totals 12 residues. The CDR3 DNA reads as TGTGCCTCAACCCCACAGGCGGGGGAACTGTTTTTT. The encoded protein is CASTPQAGELFF.

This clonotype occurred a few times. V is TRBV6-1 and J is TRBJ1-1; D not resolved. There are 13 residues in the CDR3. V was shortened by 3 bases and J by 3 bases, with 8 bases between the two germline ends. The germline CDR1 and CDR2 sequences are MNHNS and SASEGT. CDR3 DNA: TGTGCCAGCAGTGATTCGCTGTACACTGAAGCTTTCTTT. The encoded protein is CASSDSLYTEAFF.

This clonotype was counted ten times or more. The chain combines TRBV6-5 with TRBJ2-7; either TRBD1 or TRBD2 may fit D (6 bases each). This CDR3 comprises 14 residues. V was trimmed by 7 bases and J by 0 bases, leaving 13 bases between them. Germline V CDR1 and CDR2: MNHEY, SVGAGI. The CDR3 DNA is TGTGCCAGCAAGAAAAGGGGGGCCTCCTACGAGCAGTACTTC. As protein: CASKKRGASYEQYF.

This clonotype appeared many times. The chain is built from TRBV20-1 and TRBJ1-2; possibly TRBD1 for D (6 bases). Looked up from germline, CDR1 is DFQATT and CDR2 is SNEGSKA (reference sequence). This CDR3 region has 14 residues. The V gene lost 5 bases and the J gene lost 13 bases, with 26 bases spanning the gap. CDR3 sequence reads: CSAVGGAPSHGGTF. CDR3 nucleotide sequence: TGCAGTGCTGTCGGGGGGGCGCCGAGCCATGGCGGCACCTTC.

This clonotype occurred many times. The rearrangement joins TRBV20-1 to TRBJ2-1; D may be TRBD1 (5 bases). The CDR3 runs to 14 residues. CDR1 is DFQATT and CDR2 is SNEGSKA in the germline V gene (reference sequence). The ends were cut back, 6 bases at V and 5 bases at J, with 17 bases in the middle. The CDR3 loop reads CSAPLDRKNNEQFF. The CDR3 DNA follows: TGCAGTGCCCCGCTCGACAGAAAAAACAATGAGCAGTTCTTC.

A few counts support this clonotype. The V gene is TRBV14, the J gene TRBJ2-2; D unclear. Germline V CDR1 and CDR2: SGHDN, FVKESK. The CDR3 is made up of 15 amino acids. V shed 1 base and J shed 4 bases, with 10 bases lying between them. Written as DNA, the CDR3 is TGTGCCAGCAGCCAAGTTCTGGGGTTCACCGGGGAGCTGTTTTTT. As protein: CASSQVLGFTGELFF.

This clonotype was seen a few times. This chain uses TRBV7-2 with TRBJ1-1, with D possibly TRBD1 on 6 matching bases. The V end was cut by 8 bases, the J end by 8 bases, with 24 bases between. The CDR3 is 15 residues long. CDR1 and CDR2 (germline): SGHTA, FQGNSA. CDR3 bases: TGTGCCAGCCCGTCGGTCGGGGGGCGCGTTCCCGAAGCTTTCTTT. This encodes CASPSVGGRVPEAFF.

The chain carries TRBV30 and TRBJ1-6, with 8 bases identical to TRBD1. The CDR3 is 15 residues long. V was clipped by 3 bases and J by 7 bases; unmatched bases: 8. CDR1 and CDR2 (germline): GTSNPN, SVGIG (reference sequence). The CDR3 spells CAWSAGQGYNSPLHF. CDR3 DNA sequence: TGTGCCTGGAGCGCAGGACAGGGATACAATTCACCCCTCCACTTT.

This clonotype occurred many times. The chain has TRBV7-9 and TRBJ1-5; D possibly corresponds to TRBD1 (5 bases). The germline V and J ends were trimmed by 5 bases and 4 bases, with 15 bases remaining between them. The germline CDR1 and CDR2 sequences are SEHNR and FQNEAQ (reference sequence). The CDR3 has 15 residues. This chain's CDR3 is CASSPPGPNNQPQHF. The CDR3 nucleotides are TGTGCCAGCAGCCCTCCGGGACCGAATAATCAGCCCCAGCATTTT.